This T cell receptor beta chain was sequenced in a study of monozygotic twins with inflammatory bowel disease. The CDR3 consists of 14 residues. Germline V gene sequence: CDR1 MNHNS, CDR2 SASEGT. TCRdb reprocessed the 5' RACE reads, keeping one entry per CDR3 protein, no DNA. The listing records about 450,000 distinct CDR3 sequences. RNA in its total form was extracted from whole blood, and T cells were not sorted. To note about this clonotype: Its antigen remains unidentified.

Findings and limits, study-wide: The data did not back a single strong IBD-associated clonotype or signal. Immunosuppressive treatment differences may have increased patient repertoire variability.

Sequencing was done on a sample of blood. The source is a human donor with ulcerative colitis or Crohn's disease, or a healthy co-twin of an affected twin (not recorded which). V usage is TRBV6-1 and J usage is TRBJ1-2; TCRdb's D call, TRBD1, is unchecked because there is no DNA. CDR3 amino acids: CASSGTLHNYGYTF.